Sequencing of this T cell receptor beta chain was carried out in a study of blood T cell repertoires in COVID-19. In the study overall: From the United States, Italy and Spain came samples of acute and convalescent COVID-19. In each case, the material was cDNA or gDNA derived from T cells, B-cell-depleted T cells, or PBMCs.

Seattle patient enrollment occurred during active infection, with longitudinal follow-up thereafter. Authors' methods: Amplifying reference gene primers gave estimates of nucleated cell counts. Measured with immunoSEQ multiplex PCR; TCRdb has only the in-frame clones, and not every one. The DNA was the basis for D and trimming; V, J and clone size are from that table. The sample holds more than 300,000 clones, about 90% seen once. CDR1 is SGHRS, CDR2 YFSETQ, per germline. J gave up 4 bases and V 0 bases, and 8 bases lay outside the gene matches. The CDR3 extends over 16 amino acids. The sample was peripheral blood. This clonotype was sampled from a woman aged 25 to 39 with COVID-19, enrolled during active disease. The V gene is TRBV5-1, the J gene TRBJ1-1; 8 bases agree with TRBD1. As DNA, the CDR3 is TGCGCCAGCAGCTTGGAGCCAGGGGGCTTGAGCACTGAAGCTTTCTTT. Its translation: CASSLEPGGLSTEAFF.